This T cell receptor (beta chain) emerged from a study of blood T cells in healthy people across ages. CDR1 and CDR2 from the germline V gene are MNHEY and SMNVEV (reference sequence). Trimming cost V 6 bases and J 6 bases, with 9 bases left between them. The CDR3 is 12 residues long. Then a second PCR, running roughly 6 to 12 cycles, was carried out with a sample-barcoded 5' primer and a J-beta primer mix. TCRdb redid the calling of the 5' RACE reads with MiXCR, one entry per CDR3 protein. The sample lists about 1,000,000 distinct CDR3 sequences; under 45% were seen once. V is TRBV27 and J is TRBJ2-1; the D gene is possibly TRBD2 (6 bases). The sequencing sample was made of blood. The source of this sequence is an older woman in good health. CDR3 amino acids: CASREGFNEQFF. CDR3 in DNA: TGTGCCAGCAGGGAGGGTTTCAATGAGCAGTTCTTC.